This record concerns one T cell receptor beta chain sequence. Its antigen is still unknown. The entry originates in a study of response to subunit inactivated influenza vaccine. Study-wide results and caveats: With each seasonal influenza vaccination, the authors suggested, few new T cells are recruited.

TCRdb fed the RT-PCR reads into MiXCR, producing one record per CDR3 protein. Among over 800,000 distinct CDR3 sequences, 21% were seen once, and the ten largest hold about a tenth. This CDR3 is built from 15 residues. V was pared by 2 bases and J by 8 bases, with 8 bases of the junction left unmatched. The starting material was PBMCs from blood, obtained roughly 5 days after vaccination. The receptor comes from a man aged 50-59 years who received an inactivated influenza vaccine. The chain uses TRBV12-3 or TRBV12-4 and TRBJ2-1; TRBD1 agrees at 8 bases. The CDR3, as DNA: TGTGCCAGCAGTTTAATCGACAGGGGAAACGATGAGCAGTTCTTC. Its protein product is CASSLIDRGNDEQFF.